These T cell receptor beta chains were read from a single sample in a study of long-term antiretroviral therapy in people with HIV. Produced via immunoSEQ multiplex PCR; TCRdb's table is partial and in-frame only. The sample lists about 20,000 clones; roughly 85% were seen once. The sample here was unsorted PBMCs, taken about 2.4 years after starting antiretroviral therapy. The receptors here all came from a man in his forties with HIV. Both conserved end residues are part of each CDR3. D genes are given only for firm matches. The size entry is marked missing in some rows and otherwise reads once, few, many or a size class.

d_gene	j_gene	abundance	v_gene	CDR3aa	CDR3nt
TRBD1	TRBJ1-2	.	TRBV27	CASRTGGVGYTF	TGTGCCAGCAGGACAGGGGGCGTGGGCTACACCTTC
.	TRBJ1-1	.	TRBV11-2	CASSPSLVQGAFF	TGTGCCAGCAGCCCCAGTCTAGTACAGGGTGCTTTCTTT
TRBD1	TRBJ2-3	.	TRBV5-6	CASSGYRGLEDTQYF	TGTGCCAGCAGCGGTTACAGGGGGCTGGAAGATACGCAGTATTTT
TRBD1	TRBJ2-7	.	TRBV13	CASSSNSGQGSEQYF	TGTGCCAGCAGCTCTAACTCGGGACAGGGATCCGAGCAGTACTTC
.	TRBJ1-2	once	TRBV11-2	CASSSTRNYGYTF	TGTGCCAGCAGCTCCACAAGGAACTATGGCTACACCTTC
.	TRBJ2-3	few	TRBV2	CASSEGQPSTDTQYF	TGTGCCAGCAGTGAAGGGCAGCCAAGCACAGATACGCAGTATTTT
.	TRBJ1-3	.	TRBV18	CASSPSGNTIYF	TGTGCCAGCTCACCCTCTGGAAACACCATATATTTT
.	TRBJ2-1	.	TRBV12-2	CASRLDEQFF	TGTGCAAGTCGCTTAGATGAGCAGTTCTTC
.	TRBJ2-3	.	TRBV14	CASSQRGGAYRGTDTQYF	TGTGCCAGCAGCCAGAGGGGTGGTGCATATCGGGGCACAGATACGCAGTATTTT
.	TRBJ2-7	once	TRBV25-1	CASSDRRQKGYEQYF	TGTGCCAGCAGTGATCGACGACAGAAGGGCTACGAGCAGTACTTC
TRBD1	TRBJ2-6	.	TRBV19	CASSRQGRPLLLTF	TGTGCCAGTAGTCGACAGGGCCGCCCCCTCCTCCTGACTTTC
TRBD1	TRBJ2-7	few	TRBV27	CASSAGTVRSSEQYF	TGTGCCAGCAGTGCCGGGACAGTCAGGTCCTCCGAGCAGTACTTC
.	TRBJ2-7	.	TRBV14	CASSQGPDVYEQYF	TGTGCCAGCAGCCAAGGTCCGGACGTCTACGAGCAGTACTTC
TRBD2	TRBJ2-1	.	TRBV2	CASTLAGGGEQFF	TGTGCCAGCACACTAGCGGGAGGGGGTGAGCAGTTCTTC
TRBD1	TRBJ1-5	.	TRBV11-1	CASSSGQTNQPQHF	TGTGCCAGCAGCTCGGGACAGACAAATCAGCCCCAGCATTTT
.	TRBJ1-5	.	TRBV5-3	CARSWRASNQPQHF	TGTGCCAGAAGCTGGAGAGCTAGCAATCAGCCCCAGCATTTT
.	TRBJ1-1	.	TRBV19	CASSIAAETEAFF	TGTGCCAGTAGTATAGCCGCTGAAACTGAAGCTTTCTTT
.	TRBJ2-5	.	TRBV27	CASRPGGGTQYF	TGTGCCAGCAGGCCCGGTGGAGGGACCCAGTACTTC
TRBD1	TRBJ2-7	.	TRBV10-1	CASSRTGGQGLYEQYF	TGCGCCAGCAGTCGCACGGGGGGACAGGGCTTGTACGAGCAGTACTTC
.	TRBJ1-4	.	TRBV5-1	CASSTEGGEKLFF	TGCGCCAGCAGCACCGAGGGTGGGGAAAAACTGTTTTTT
.	TRBJ1-3	.	TRBV10-2	CASSVGGAGNTIYF	TGCGCCAGCAGTGTAGGGGGGGCTGGAAACACCATATATTTT
.	TRBJ2-7	.	TRBV7-8	CASSPYKSSYEQYF	TGTGCCAGCAGCCCCTACAAGAGCTCCTACGAGCAGTACTTC
.	TRBJ2-7	once	TRBV14	CASSQEAPRPAYEQYF	TGTGCCAGCAGCCAAGAAGCTCCTAGGCCCGCCTACGAGCAGTACTTC
TRBD2	TRBJ2-1	.	TRBV4-2	CASSQNSGNYNEQFF	TGTGCCAGCAGCCAAAATAGCGGGAATTACAATGAGCAGTTCTTC
.	TRBJ1-1	.	TRBV6-1	CASIRVIGTEAFF	TGTGCCAGCATTCGGGTAATTGGCACTGAAGCTTTCTTT
TRBD1	TRBJ2-7	.	TRBV6-6	CARGTETYEQYF	TGTGCCAGAGGGACAGAGACCTACGAGCAGTACTTC
TRBD1	TRBJ2-7	.	TRBV13	CASSLGQTYEQYF	TGTGCCAGCAGCTTGGGACAGACTTACGAGCAGTACTTC
.	TRBJ2-5	.	TRBV10-2	CASSSLPGETQYF	TGCGCCAGCAGTTCCCTCCCGGGCGAGACCCAGTACTTC
.	TRBJ2-7	.	TRBV6-1	CASISLGVSYEQYF	TGTGCCAGCATCTCTCTAGGGGTCTCCTACGAGCAGTACTTC
TRBD1	TRBJ1-1	once	TRBV7-3	CASSWTGAPGSEAFF	TGTGCCAGCAGCTGGACAGGGGCCCCCGGTTCTGAAGCTTTCTTT
.	TRBJ2-3	.	TRBV6-6	CASSSDTQYF	TGTGCCAGCAGTTCAGATACGCAGTATTTT
.	TRBJ2-7	.	TRBV19	CATTSSRQQYF	TGTGCCACTACCAGTAGTCGTCAGCAGTACTTC
.	TRBJ2-4	.	TRBV4-3	CASSQSLAGGGPIKNIQYF	TGCGCCAGCAGCCAAAGCCTTGCAGGTGGGGGTCCCATCAAAAACATTCAGTACTTC
.	TRBJ2-2	.	TRBV10-1	CASSAISGPGELFF	TGCGCCAGCAGTGCAATCTCCGGACCCGGGGAGCTGTTTTTT
.	TRBJ1-4	.	TRBV7-2	CASSQPSSTNEKLFF	TGTGCCAGCAGCCAGCCCAGTTCAACTAATGAAAAACTGTTTTTT
.	TRBJ1-1	.	TRBV27	CASSFSRYTEAFF	TGTGCCAGCAGTTTCTCCAGGTACACTGAAGCTTTCTTT
.	TRBJ2-1	.	TRBV6-5	CASRTPHEQFF	TGTGCCAGCAGAACCCCCCATGAGCAGTTCTTC
TRBD2	TRBJ2-1	.	TRBV6-5	CASSYASGSSYNEQFF	TGTGCCAGCAGTTACGCTAGCGGGAGCTCCTACAATGAGCAGTTCTTC